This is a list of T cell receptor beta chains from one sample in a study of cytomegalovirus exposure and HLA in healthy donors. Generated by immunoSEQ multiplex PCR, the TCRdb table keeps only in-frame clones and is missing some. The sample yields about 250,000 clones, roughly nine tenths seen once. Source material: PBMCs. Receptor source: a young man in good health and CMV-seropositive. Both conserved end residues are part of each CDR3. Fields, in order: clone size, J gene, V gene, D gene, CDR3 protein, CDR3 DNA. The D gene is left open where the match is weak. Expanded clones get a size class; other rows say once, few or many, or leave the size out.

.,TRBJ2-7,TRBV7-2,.,CASSLARGGYEQYF,TGTGCCAGCAGCTTAGCGCGGGGTGGCTACGAGCAGTACTTC
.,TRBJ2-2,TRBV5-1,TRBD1,CASRTGPTGELFF,TGCGCCAGCCGGACAGGGCCCACCGGGGAGCTGTTTTTT
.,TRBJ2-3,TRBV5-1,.,CASSVDSDWRLDTQYF,TGCGCCAGCAGCGTCGACAGTGACTGGCGGCTAGATACGCAGTATTTT
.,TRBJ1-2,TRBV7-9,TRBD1,CASSVTGAGYTF,TGTGCCAGCAGCGTTACAGGGGCCGGCTACACCTTC
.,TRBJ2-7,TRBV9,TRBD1,CASSFQGAHEQYF,TGTGCCAGCAGCTTTCAGGGGGCCCACGAGCAGTACTTC
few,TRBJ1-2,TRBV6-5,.,CASSPQGGGGGYTF,TGTGCCAGCAGCCCACAGGGCGGCGGGGGTGGCTACACCTTC
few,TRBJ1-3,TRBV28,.,CASSRSGPRSGNTIYF,TGTGCCAGCAGCAGAAGCGGCCCACGCTCTGGAAACACCATATATTTT
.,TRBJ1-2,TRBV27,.,CASSPQGQVNYGYTF,TGTGCCAGCAGTCCCCAAGGGCAGGTAAACTATGGCTACACCTTC
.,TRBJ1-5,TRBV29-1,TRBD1,CSVGGQGGQPQHF,TGCAGCGTTGGAGGACAGGGCGGGCAGCCCCAGCATTTT
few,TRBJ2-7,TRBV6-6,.,CASSYSSRFSYEQYF,TGTGCCAGCAGTTACTCGAGCAGGTTCTCCTACGAGCAGTACTTC
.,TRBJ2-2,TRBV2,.,CASSFQPGSFPGELFF,TGTGCCAGCAGTTTCCAGCCAGGGTCATTTCCCGGGGAGCTGTTTTTT
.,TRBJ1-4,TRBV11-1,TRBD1,CASSPTGGSEKLFF,TGTGCCAGCAGCCCGACAGGGGGAAGTGAAAAACTGTTTTTT
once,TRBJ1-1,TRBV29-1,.,CSVEDGGPGAFF,TGCAGCGTTGAAGACGGAGGCCCCGGGGCTTTCTTT
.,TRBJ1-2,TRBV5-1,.,CASSLEVSGGYGYTF,TGCGCCAGCAGCTTGGAAGTTTCGGGGGGTTATGGCTACACCTTC
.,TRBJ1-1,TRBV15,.,CATSPDSELEAFF,TGTGCCACCAGCCCAGACAGTGAACTTGAAGCTTTCTTT